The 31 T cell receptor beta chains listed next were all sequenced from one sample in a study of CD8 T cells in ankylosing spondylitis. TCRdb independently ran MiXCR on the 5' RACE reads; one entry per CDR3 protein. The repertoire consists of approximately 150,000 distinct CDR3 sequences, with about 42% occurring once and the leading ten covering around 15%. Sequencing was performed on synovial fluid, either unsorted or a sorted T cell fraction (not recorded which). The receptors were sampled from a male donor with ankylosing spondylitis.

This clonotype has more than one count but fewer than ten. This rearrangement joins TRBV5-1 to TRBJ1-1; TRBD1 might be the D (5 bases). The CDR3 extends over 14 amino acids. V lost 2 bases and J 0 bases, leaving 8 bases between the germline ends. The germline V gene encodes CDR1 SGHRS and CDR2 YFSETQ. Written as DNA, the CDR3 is TGCGCCAGCAGCTTAAAACAGGTGAACACTGAAGCTTTCTTT. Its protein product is CASSLKQVNTEAFF.

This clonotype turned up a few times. The CDR3 loop is CASSPTVAGGTTYEQYF. The DNA of the CDR3 is TGCGCCAGCAGCCCCACGGTGGCGGGAGGCACCACCTACGAGCAGTACTTC. This chain connects TRBV4-3 to TRBJ2-7; 8 nucleotides agree with TRBD2. The CDR3 sequence is 17 residues long. Germline-derived CDR1 and CDR2 are LGHNA and YSLEER. The V gene end was trimmed by 4 bases and the J gene end by 2 bases; junction bases not matched to a gene: 13.

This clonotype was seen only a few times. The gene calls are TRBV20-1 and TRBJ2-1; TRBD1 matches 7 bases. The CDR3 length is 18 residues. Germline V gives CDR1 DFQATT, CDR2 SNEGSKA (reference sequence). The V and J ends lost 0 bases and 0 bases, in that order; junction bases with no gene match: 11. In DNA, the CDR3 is TGCAGTGCTAGAGATTTGTGGGACAGCTCTCCCTCCTACAATGAGCAGTTCTTC. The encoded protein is CSARDLWDSSPSYNEQFF.

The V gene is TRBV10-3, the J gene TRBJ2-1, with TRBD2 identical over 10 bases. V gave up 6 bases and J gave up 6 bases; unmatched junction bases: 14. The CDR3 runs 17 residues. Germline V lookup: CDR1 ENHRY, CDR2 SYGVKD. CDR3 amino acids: CAISARRASGSVNEQFF. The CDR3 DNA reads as TGTGCCATCAGCGCCCGGCGGGCTAGCGGGAGTGTCAATGAGCAGTTCTTC.

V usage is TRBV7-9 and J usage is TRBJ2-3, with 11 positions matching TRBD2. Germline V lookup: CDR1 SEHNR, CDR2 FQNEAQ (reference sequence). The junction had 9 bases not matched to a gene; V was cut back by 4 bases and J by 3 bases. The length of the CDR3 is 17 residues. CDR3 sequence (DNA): TGTGCCAGCAGCTCTCCGGGACTAGCGGAGAGTACAGATACGCAGTATTTT. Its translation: CASSSPGLAESTDTQYF.

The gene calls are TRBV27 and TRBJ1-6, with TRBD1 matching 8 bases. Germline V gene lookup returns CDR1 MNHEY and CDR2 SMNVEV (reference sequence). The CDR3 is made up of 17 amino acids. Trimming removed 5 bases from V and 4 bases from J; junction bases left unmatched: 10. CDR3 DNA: TGTGCCAGCAGTCCAGGACAGGGCAAGGTTTATAATTCACCCCTCCACTTT. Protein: CASSPGQGKVYNSPLHF.

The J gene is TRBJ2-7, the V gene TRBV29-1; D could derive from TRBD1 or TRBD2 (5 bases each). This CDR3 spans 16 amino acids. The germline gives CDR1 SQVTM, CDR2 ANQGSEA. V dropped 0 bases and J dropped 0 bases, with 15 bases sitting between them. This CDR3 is CSVEDGAAAGSYEQYF. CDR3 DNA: TGCAGCGTTGAAGATGGGGCAGCGGCAGGCTCCTACGAGCAGTACTTC.

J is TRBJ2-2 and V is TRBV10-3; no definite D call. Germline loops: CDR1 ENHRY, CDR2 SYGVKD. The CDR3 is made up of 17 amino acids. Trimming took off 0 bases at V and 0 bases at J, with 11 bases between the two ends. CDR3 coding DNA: TGTGCCATCAGTGAGTCAGCTGAGAGGCCGAACACCGGGGAGCTGTTTTTT. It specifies CAISESAERPNTGELFF.

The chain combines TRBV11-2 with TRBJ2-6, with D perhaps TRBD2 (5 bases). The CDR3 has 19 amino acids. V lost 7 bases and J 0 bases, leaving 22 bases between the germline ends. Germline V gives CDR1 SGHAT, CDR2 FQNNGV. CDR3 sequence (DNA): TGTGCCAGCACCCACGAGCTGGGGAGAGGGCTCTCTGGGGCCAACGTCCTGACTTTC. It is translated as CASTHELGRGLSGANVLTF.

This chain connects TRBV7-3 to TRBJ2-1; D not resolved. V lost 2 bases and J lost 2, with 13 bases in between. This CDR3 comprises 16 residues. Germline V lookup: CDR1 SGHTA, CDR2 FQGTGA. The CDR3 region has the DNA TGTGCCAGCAGCTTAGGATGGCGAAAGGCCTACAATGAGCAGTTCTTC. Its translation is CASSLGWRKAYNEQFF. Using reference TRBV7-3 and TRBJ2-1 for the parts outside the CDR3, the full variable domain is GAGVSQTPSNKVTEKGKYVELRCDPISGHTALYWYRQSLGQGPEFLIYFQGTGAADDSGLPNDRFFAVRPEGSVSTLKIQRTERGDSAVYLCASSLGWRKAYNEQFFGPGTRLTVL.

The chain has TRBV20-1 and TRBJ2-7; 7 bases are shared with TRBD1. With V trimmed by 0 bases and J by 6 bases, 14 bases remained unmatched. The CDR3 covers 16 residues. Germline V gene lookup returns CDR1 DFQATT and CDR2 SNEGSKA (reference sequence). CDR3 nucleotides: TGCAGTGCTAGAGATGGGCAGGGGGTTATGGTATTCGAGCAGTACTTC. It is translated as CSARDGQGVMVFEQYF.

The CDR3 here is CASSQEDSLRVYEQYF. The CDR3, as DNA: TGCGCCAGCAGCCAAGAGGACTCCCTTAGGGTCTACGAGCAGTACTTC. The V and J genes are TRBV4-1 and TRBJ2-7; a possible D gene is TRBD2 (5 bases). Germline loops: CDR1 MGHRA, CDR2 YSYEKL. The CDR3 is made up of 16 amino acids. The germline V and J ends were trimmed by 0 bases and 3 bases, with 15 bases remaining between them.

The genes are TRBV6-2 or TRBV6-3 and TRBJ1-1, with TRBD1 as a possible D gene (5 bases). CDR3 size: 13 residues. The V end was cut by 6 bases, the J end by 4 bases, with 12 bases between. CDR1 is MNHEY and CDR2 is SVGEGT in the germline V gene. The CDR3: CASSPRGGTEAFF. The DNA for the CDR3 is TGTGCCAGCAGCCCCCGGGGGGGCACTGAAGCTTTCTTT.

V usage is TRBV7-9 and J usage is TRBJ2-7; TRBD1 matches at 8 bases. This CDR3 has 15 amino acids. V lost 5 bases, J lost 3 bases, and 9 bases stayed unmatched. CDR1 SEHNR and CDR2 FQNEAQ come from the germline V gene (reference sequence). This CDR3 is CASSPRTGSNYEQYF. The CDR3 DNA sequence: TGTGCCAGCAGCCCAAGGACAGGGTCCAACTACGAGCAGTACTTC.

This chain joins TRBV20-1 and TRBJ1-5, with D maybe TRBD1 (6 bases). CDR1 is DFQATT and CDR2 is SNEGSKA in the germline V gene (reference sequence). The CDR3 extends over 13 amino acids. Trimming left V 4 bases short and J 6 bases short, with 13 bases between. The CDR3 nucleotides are TGCAGTGCTACCCTACAGGGTGGTCAGCCCCAGCATTTT. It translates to CSATLQGGQPQHF.

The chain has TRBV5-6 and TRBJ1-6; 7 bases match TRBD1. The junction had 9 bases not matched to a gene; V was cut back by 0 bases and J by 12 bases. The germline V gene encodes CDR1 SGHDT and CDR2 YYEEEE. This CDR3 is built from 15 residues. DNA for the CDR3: TGTGCCAGCAGCTTGGCCGCAGGGGGAATTAGACCCCTCCACTTT. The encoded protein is CASSLAAGGIRPLHF. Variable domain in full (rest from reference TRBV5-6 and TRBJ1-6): DAGVTQSPTHLIKTRGQQVTLRCSPKSGHDTVSWYQQALGQGPQFIFQYYEEEERQRGNFPDRFSGHQFPNYSSELNVNALLLGDSALYLCASSLAAGGIRPLHFGNGTRLTVT.

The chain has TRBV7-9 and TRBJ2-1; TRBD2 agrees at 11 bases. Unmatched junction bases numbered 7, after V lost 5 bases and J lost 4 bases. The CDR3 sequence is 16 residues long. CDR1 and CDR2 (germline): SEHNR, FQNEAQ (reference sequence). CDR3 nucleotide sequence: TGTGCCAGCAGCAGTACTAGCGGGGGTCGATACAATGAGCAGTTCTTC. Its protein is CASSSTSGGRYNEQFF.

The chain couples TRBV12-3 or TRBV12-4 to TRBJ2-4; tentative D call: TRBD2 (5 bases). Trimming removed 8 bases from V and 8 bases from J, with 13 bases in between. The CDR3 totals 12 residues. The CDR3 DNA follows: TGTGCCAGCCGCGGGTACCAGGACATTCAGTACTTC. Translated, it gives CASRGYQDIQYF.

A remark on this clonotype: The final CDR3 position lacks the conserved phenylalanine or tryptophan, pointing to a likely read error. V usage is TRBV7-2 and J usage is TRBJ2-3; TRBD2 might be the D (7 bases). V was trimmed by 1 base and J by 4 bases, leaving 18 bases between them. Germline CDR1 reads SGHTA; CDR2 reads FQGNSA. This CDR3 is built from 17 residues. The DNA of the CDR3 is TGTGCCAGCAGCTTAGGCGTGGGGGGGCGCTTTTCAGATACGCAGTATCTT. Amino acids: CASSLGVGGRFSDTQYL.

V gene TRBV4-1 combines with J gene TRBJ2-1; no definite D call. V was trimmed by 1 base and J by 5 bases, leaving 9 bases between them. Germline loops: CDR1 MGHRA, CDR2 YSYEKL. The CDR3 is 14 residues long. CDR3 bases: TGCGCCAGCAGCCAAGTGTACCTTCACAATGAGCAGTTCTTC. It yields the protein CASSQVYLHNEQFF.

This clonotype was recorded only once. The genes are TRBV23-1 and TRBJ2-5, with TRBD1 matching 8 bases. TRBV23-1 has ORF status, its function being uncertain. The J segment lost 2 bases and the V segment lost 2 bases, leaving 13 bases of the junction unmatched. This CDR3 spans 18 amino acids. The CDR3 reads CASSQVPYLGQAQETQYF. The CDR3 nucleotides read TGCGCCAGCAGTCAAGTCCCCTACTTGGGACAGGCACAAGAGACCCAGTACTTC.

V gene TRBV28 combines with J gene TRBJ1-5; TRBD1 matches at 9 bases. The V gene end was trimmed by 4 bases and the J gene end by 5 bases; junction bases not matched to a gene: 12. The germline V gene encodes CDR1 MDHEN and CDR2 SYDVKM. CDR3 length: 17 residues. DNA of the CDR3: TGTGCCAGCAGTTCTATCGAACAGGGGGCTAACTATCAGCCCCAGCATTTT. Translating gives CASSSIEQGANYQPQHF.

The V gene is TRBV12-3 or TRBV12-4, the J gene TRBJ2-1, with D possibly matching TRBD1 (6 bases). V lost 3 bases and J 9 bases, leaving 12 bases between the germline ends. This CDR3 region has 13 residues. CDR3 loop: CASSFSGAGEQFF. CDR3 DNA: TGTGCCAGCAGTTTTTCAGGGGCCGGTGAGCAGTTCTTC.

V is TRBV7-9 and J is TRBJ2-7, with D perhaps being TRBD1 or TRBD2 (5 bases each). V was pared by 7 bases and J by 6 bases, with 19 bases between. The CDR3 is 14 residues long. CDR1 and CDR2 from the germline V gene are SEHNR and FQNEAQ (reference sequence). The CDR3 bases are TGTGCCAGCAATCATGCAGGGAGAAAGGGCGAGCAGTACTTC. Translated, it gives CASNHAGRKGEQYF.

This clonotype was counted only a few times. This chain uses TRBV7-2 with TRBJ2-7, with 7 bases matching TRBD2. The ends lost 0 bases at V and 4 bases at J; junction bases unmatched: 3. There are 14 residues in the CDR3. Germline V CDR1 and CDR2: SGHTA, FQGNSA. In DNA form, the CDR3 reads TGTGCCAGCAGCTTAGCTCTAGCGGTGTACGAGCAGTACTTC. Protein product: CASSLALAVYEQYF.

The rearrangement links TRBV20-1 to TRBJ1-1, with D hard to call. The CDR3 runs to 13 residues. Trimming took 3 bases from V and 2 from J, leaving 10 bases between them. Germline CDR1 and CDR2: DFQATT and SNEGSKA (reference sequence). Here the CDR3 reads CSASKGGNTEAFF. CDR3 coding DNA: TGCAGTGCTAGCAAGGGAGGAAACACTGAAGCTTTCTTT.

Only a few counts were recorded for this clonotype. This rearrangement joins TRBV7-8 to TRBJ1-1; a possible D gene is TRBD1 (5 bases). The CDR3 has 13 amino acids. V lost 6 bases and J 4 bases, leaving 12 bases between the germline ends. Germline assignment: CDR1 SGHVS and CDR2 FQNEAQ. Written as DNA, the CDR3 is TGTGCCAGCAGTCATTCGGGACTCACTGAAGCTTTCTTT. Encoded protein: CASSHSGLTEAFF.

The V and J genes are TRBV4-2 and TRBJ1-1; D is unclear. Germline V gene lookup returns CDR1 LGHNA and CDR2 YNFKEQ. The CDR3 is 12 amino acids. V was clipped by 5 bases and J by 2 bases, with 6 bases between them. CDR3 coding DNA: TGTGCCAGCAGCGTAGTTAACACTGAAGCTTTCTTT. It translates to CASSVVNTEAFF.

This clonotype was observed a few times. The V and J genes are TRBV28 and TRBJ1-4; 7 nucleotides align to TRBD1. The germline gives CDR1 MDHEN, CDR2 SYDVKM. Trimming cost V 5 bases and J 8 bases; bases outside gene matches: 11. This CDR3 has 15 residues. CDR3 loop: CASSTMDRLKEKLFF. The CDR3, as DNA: TGTGCCAGCAGTACTATGGACAGGCTTAAGGAAAAACTGTTTTTT.

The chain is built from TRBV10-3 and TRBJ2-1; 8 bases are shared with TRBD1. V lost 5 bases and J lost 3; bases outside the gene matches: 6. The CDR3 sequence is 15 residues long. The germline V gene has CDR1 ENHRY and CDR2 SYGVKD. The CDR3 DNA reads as TGTGCCATCAGTAGGGACAGGAGGCTCTACAATGAGCAGTTCTTC. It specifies CAISRDRRLYNEQFF.

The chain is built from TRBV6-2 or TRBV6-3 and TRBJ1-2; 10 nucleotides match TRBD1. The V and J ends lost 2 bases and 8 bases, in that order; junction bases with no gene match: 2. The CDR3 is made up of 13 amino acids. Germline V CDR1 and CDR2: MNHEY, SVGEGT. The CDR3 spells CASSYGTGVGYTF. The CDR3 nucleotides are TGTGCCAGCAGTTACGGGACAGGGGTCGGCTACACCTTC.